Listed below are T cell receptor beta chains from one sample, sequenced in a study of T cell repertoires in cytomegalovirus infection. TCRdb passed the reads through MiXCR, listing each CDR3 protein once. This table has about 500,000 distinct CDR3 sequences, about 33% appearing once. Their specific antigens are unknown. Sequenced material: cultured PBMCs, taken from culture after CMV antigen stimulation. These TCRs come from a human donor in good health (CMV status not recorded). Some clones in this sample may be carry-over from other donors' samples. Each CDR3 is given with its conserved first and last residue. The D gene is left open where the match is weak.

v_gene,len,d_gene,CDR3aa
TRBV11-1,15,TRBD2,CASSFEGLALQIQYF
TRBV19,15,NA,CASSIRPSMNTEAFF
TRBV4-3,17,TRBD1,CASSQVRGTGANYGYTF
TRBV7-9,13,NA,CASSPAVTDTQYF
TRBV28,15,TRBD2,CASSLGTRAKNIQYF
TRBV7-2,14,NA,CASSPQGFGETQYF
TRBV4-1,15,TRBD1,CASSQDPRTGPSGTF
TRBV25-1,17,NA,CASSELRGSSGANVLTF
TRBV28,15,TRBD2,CASSLAGEGTGELFF
TRBV7-3,14,NA,CASSTQDSQETQYF
TRBV7-8,18,NA,CASSSGGTWGTRRDEQFF
TRBV12-3/TRBV12-4,11,NA,CASSLTEEQFF
TRBV28,15,NA,CASSSPANIGEKLFF
TRBV10-3,14,NA,CAIRGAAGANVLTF
TRBV7-9,14,NA,CASSTRGVASEQFF
TRBV6-5,16,NA,CASSRGRRLAAGELFF
TRBV19,15,NA,CASSLITGYQETQYF
TRBV19,16,TRBD2,CASSSGGTSGRETQYF
TRBV24-1,17,TRBD1,CATSDLKGQGARETQYF
TRBV5-6,15,NA,CASSPILSSGNTIYF
TRBV7-2,15,TRBD2,CASSLSGSQGYEQYF
TRBV30,15,NA,CAWRLRTNPNSPLHF
TRBV27,14,TRBD1,CASSLGTGLGKAFF
TRBV18,14,NA,CASSPSGVNSPLHF
TRBV4-2,14,TRBD1,CASSQRQGYYEQYF
TRBV9,17,NA,CASSVAPWVTPTDTQYF
TRBV7-8,12,NA,CASSFSVRWQFF
TRBV29-1,12,NA,CSVGLAGETQYF
TRBV7-2,15,NA,CASSFTQGYNQPQHF
TRBV6-1,16,TRBD1,CASSISVPGQGYEQYF
TRBV7-9,17,TRBD1,CASSSPGQSDMNTEAFF
TRBV12-3/TRBV12-4,15,TRBD2,CASGEGGRAYNEQFF
TRBV20-1,14,TRBD1,CSARDLERGQGYTF
TRBV28,14,NA,CASRLSSGNYGYTF
TRBV4-3,15,TRBD2,CASSQGGLASNEQFF
TRBV2,15,TRBD1,CASSAGTGGTGELFF
TRBV7-2,13,NA,CASGFGFSTEAFF